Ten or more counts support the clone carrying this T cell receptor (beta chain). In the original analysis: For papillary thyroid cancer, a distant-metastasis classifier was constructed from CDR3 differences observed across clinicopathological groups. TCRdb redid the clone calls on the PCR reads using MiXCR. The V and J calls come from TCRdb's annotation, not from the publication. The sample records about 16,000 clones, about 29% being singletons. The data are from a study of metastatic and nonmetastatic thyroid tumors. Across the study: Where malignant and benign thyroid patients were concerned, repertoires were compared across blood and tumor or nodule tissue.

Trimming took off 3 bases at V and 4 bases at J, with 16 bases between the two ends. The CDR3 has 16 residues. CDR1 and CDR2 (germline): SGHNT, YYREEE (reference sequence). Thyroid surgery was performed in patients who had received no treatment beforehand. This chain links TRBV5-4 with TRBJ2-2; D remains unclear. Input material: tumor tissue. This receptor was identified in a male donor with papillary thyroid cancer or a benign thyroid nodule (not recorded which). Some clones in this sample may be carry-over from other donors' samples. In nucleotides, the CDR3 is TGTGCCAGCAGCTCCCCAAAAGCTGCCGGCACCGGGGAGCTGTTTTTT. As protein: CASSSPKAAGTGELFF.